This T cell receptor beta chain was sequenced for a study of blood T cells in healthy people across ages. General observations from the study: CMV status of donors was not determined, possibly confounding expanded clonotype changes.

Primed by a sample-barcoded 5' primer and a J-beta primer mix, a second PCR proceeded for about 7 to 11 cycles. TCRdb redid the calling of the 5' RACE reads with MiXCR, one entry per CDR3 protein. The sample yields about 1.8 million distinct CDR3 sequences, around half seen once. This clonotype has only a few counts. Antigen specificity is unknown. Germline V gene sequence: CDR1 SGHTA, CDR2 FQGNSA. This CDR3 is 15 amino acids long. The V and J ends lost 1 base and 8 bases respectively, with 14 bases between them. This clonotype was obtained from a woman between 40 and 50 years old in good health. Source material: blood. The rearrangement links TRBV7-2 to TRBJ1-4; the D gene is possibly TRBD1 (5 bases). The chain's CDR3 is CASSLEWGAWEKLFF. The CDR3 DNA follows: TGTGCCAGCAGCTTAGAATGGGGCGCATGGGAAAAACTGTTTTTT.